Listed below are T cell receptor beta chains from one sample, sequenced in a study of CD8 T cell repertoires and HIV-1 epitope variants. TCRdb's copy holds only in-frame clones and misses some; the assay was immunoSEQ multiplex PCR. Of 90,000 or so clones in the sample, around 67% were seen once. The sample was uncultured baseline CD8+ T cells from peripheral blood mononuclear cells (PBMCs). These receptors all stem from a male donor with HIV. Each CDR3 is given with its conserved first and last residue. The D gene is left open where the match is weak. For some rows the clone size is stated as once, few or many, or as a class when expanded; others skip it.

v_gene: TRBV5-1; abundance: -; j_gene: TRBJ1-5; d_gene: -; CDR3nt: TGCGCCAGCCGACCGGGGGTGGACAATCAGCCCCAGCATTTT; CDR3aa: CASRPGVDNQPQHF
v_gene: TRBV5-1; abundance: -; j_gene: TRBJ2-5; d_gene: TRBD2; CDR3nt: TGCGCCAGCGGCCCCGGTGGGACTAGCCTGCGGCGAGAGACCCAGTACTTC; CDR3aa: CASGPGGTSLRRETQYF
v_gene: TRBV6-1; abundance: many; j_gene: TRBJ2-1; d_gene: -; CDR3nt: TGTGCCAGCAGTGAGCCGGCCGAGCAGTTCTTC; CDR3aa: CASSEPAEQFF
v_gene: TRBV15; abundance: -; j_gene: TRBJ2-7; d_gene: -; CDR3nt: TGTGCCACCAGCAGTCTAGGGGGGACGTACGAGCAGTACTTC; CDR3aa: CATSSLGGTYEQYF
v_gene: TRBV5-6; abundance: -; j_gene: TRBJ2-5; d_gene: TRBD2; CDR3nt: TGTGCCAGCAGCTTGTGGGGGGGAGGAGAGACCCAGTACTTC; CDR3aa: CASSLWGGGETQYF
v_gene: TRBV5-4; abundance: -; j_gene: TRBJ2-3; d_gene: TRBD2; CDR3nt: TGTGCCAGCAGCGACAAGCGGGACCCAGATACGCAGTATTTT; CDR3aa: CASSDKRDPDTQYF
v_gene: TRBV27; abundance: -; j_gene: TRBJ2-7; d_gene: -; CDR3nt: TGTGCCAGCAGAACCGGACAGTCTTCGTTGCGGCAGTACTTC; CDR3aa: CASRTGQSSLRQYF
v_gene: TRBV4-1; abundance: -; j_gene: TRBJ2-3; d_gene: -; CDR3nt: TGCGCCAGCAGCCAAACCGAGCCCGGAGGTGGAACAGATACGCAGTATTTT; CDR3aa: CASSQTEPGGGTDTQYF
v_gene: TRBV2; abundance: -; j_gene: TRBJ2-3; d_gene: -; CDR3nt: TGTGCCAGCCGCGGGACAGATACGCAGTATTTT; CDR3aa: CASRGTDTQYF
v_gene: TRBV4-1; abundance: -; j_gene: TRBJ2-5; d_gene: TRBD2; CDR3nt: TGCGCCAGCAGCCAGGGACTAGGGCCGGAGACCCAGTACTTC; CDR3aa: CASSQGLGPETQYF
v_gene: TRBV7-9; abundance: -; j_gene: TRBJ2-1; d_gene: TRBD2; CDR3nt: TGTGCCAGCTCCGAACTAGGGGTAGCGGGGGGTGACAATGAGCAGTTCTTC; CDR3aa: CASSELGVAGGDNEQFF
v_gene: TRBV5-1; abundance: -; j_gene: TRBJ2-5; d_gene: -; CDR3nt: TGCGCCAGCAGCTTCTCTCTGAGGGGGTACCAAGAGACCCAGTACTTC; CDR3aa: CASSFSLRGYQETQYF
v_gene: TRBV19; abundance: -; j_gene: TRBJ2-7; d_gene: TRBD1; CDR3nt: TGTGCCACCCGGACAGGGGGCGGAGAGCAGTACTTC; CDR3aa: CATRTGGGEQYF
v_gene: TRBV30; abundance: -; j_gene: TRBJ2-7; d_gene: TRBD1; CDR3nt: TGTGCCTGGAGTGAAGAAGGACAGGACTACGAGCAGTACTTC; CDR3aa: CAWSEEGQDYEQYF
v_gene: TRBV14; abundance: many; j_gene: TRBJ2-5; d_gene: -; CDR3nt: TGTGCCAGCAGCCAAGCAGGGGTACTAGAGACCCAGTACTTC; CDR3aa: CASSQAGVLETQYF
v_gene: TRBV7-9; abundance: few; j_gene: TRBJ2-7; d_gene: TRBD2; CDR3nt: TGTGCCAGCAGCTTAGTTGGGACTAGCGGGAGCGAGCAGTACTTC; CDR3aa: CASSLVGTSGSEQYF
v_gene: TRBV7-2; abundance: -; j_gene: TRBJ2-1; d_gene: -; CDR3nt: TGTGCCAGCAGTCGTGCGCCGGGGGGCGCCCCGGACAATGAGCAGTTCTTC; CDR3aa: CASSRAPGGAPDNEQFF
v_gene: TRBV18; abundance: -; j_gene: TRBJ2-7; d_gene: -; CDR3nt: TGTGCCAGCTCACGCCCGGGACCTAAGCTCTACGAGCAGTACTTC; CDR3aa: CASSRPGPKLYEQYF
v_gene: TRBV18; abundance: -; j_gene: TRBJ2-1; d_gene: -; CDR3nt: TGTGCCAGCTCACCGAACATTCTGAGCTCCTATAATGAGCAGTTCTTC; CDR3aa: CASSPNILSSYNEQFF
v_gene: TRBV2; abundance: medium-sized; j_gene: TRBJ2-1; d_gene: -; CDR3nt: TGTGCCAGTCGGTCCCTGGACTCACCCGAGCAGTTCTTC; CDR3aa: CASRSLDSPEQFF
v_gene: TRBV27; abundance: -; j_gene: TRBJ1-6; d_gene: -; CDR3nt: TGTGCCAGCAGTTCTGGGGGTCAGGGTTCACCCCTCCACTTT; CDR3aa: CASSSGGQGSPLHF
v_gene: TRBV5-1; abundance: -; j_gene: TRBJ2-2; d_gene: -; CDR3nt: TGCGCCAGCAGCTTGGATGGGACCAGCAGGGGGGAGCTGTTTTTT; CDR3aa: CASSLDGTSRGELFF
v_gene: TRBV29-1; abundance: -; j_gene: TRBJ1-4; d_gene: -; CDR3nt: TGCAGCGTTAAGAAACAGGGCGATGAAAAACTGTTTTTT; CDR3aa: CSVKKQGDEKLFF
v_gene: TRBV20-1; abundance: -; j_gene: TRBJ2-5; d_gene: -; CDR3nt: TGCAGTGTCGGGACCCGGGAGACCCAGTACTTC; CDR3aa: CSVGTRETQYF
v_gene: TRBV7-9; abundance: -; j_gene: TRBJ1-1; d_gene: -; CDR3nt: TGTGCCAGCAGCTCGTCGGGATGGGAAGCTTTCTTT; CDR3aa: CASSSSGWEAFF
v_gene: TRBV29-1; abundance: -; j_gene: TRBJ2-1; d_gene: TRBD1; CDR3nt: TGCAGCGTTGTTATGACAGGGGGCAGTGAGCAGTTCTTC; CDR3aa: CSVVMTGGSEQFF
v_gene: TRBV28; abundance: -; j_gene: TRBJ2-7; d_gene: TRBD2; CDR3nt: TGTGCCAGCAGTTTAGGCGGGCGGGGGTACGAGCAGTACTTC; CDR3aa: CASSLGGRGYEQYF
v_gene: TRBV4-3; abundance: -; j_gene: TRBJ1-4; d_gene: -; CDR3nt: TGCGCCAGCAGCTACAACAGGGTGACTAATGAAAAACTGTTTTTT; CDR3aa: CASSYNRVTNEKLFF
v_gene: TRBV4-3; abundance: -; j_gene: TRBJ2-3; d_gene: -; CDR3nt: TGCGCCAGCAGCCAAGCAGCGGGCCAGGCAGATACGCAGTATTTT; CDR3aa: CASSQAAGQADTQYF
v_gene: TRBV18; abundance: few; j_gene: TRBJ2-7; d_gene: TRBD1; CDR3nt: TGTGCCAGCTCCGGGGACAGTGCTTACGAGCAGTACTTC; CDR3aa: CASSGDSAYEQYF
v_gene: TRBV5-6; abundance: -; j_gene: TRBJ2-3; d_gene: -; CDR3nt: TGTGCCAGCAGCTTGAGCGGGTGGGCAGATACGCAGTATTTT; CDR3aa: CASSLSGWADTQYF
v_gene: TRBV6-1; abundance: once; j_gene: TRBJ2-5; d_gene: TRBD2; CDR3nt: TGTGCCGGAGAACAATCGGGAGGGCCACAAGAGACCCAGTACTTC; CDR3aa: CAGEQSGGPQETQYF
v_gene: TRBV5-1; abundance: -; j_gene: TRBJ2-5; d_gene: -; CDR3nt: TGCGCCAGCAGTCTCCAGCCCCAAGAGACCCAGTACTTC; CDR3aa: CASSLQPQETQYF
v_gene: TRBV27; abundance: -; j_gene: TRBJ2-7; d_gene: -; CDR3nt: TGTGCCAGCCAGTACGGCGGGGCATCCTACGAGCAGTACTTC; CDR3aa: CASQYGGASYEQYF
v_gene: TRBV27; abundance: few; j_gene: TRBJ2-3; d_gene: -; CDR3nt: TGTGCCAGCAGTTTATTGAGGGGTAGACACACAGATACGCAGTATTTT; CDR3aa: CASSLLRGRHTDTQYF
v_gene: TRBV29-1; abundance: -; j_gene: TRBJ2-2; d_gene: TRBD1; CDR3nt: TGCAGCGTTGAAGACCCAGATAGGGGGCTCACCGGGGAGCTGTTTTTT; CDR3aa: CSVEDPDRGLTGELFF
v_gene: TRBV25-1; abundance: -; j_gene: TRBJ1-4; d_gene: -; CDR3nt: TGTGCCAGCAGTCCCCAGGGGAGCGAAAAACTGTTTTTT; CDR3aa: CASSPQGSEKLFF
v_gene: TRBV11-2; abundance: -; j_gene: TRBJ2-7; d_gene: -; CDR3nt: TGTGCCAGCAGCGCCGACTACTACGAGCAGTACTTC; CDR3aa: CASSADYYEQYF
v_gene: TRBV30; abundance: -; j_gene: TRBJ2-7; d_gene: -; CDR3nt: TGTGCCTGGAGTGGAGAGGGGCTGGCAGGGAACTACGAGCAGTACTTC; CDR3aa: CAWSGEGLAGNYEQYF
v_gene: TRBV27; abundance: -; j_gene: TRBJ2-7; d_gene: TRBD2; CDR3nt: TGTGCCAGAACCCACTGGACTAGCGGGAGCAGCTACGAGCAGTACTTC; CDR3aa: CARTHWTSGSSYEQYF
v_gene: TRBV7-7; abundance: few; j_gene: TRBJ2-7; d_gene: -; CDR3nt: TGTGCCAGCAGCTTAGGGGCTGAGGGGAATTACGAGCAGTACTTC; CDR3aa: CASSLGAEGNYEQYF
v_gene: TRBV9; abundance: -; j_gene: TRBJ2-2; d_gene: TRBD2; CDR3nt: TGTGCCAGCAGCGTAGTTAGCGGGGGCGACACCGGGGAGCTGTTTTTT; CDR3aa: CASSVVSGGDTGELFF
v_gene: TRBV27; abundance: -; j_gene: TRBJ2-1; d_gene: TRBD2; CDR3nt: TGTGCCAGCAGTTTAGCGGGGGGGCCATTCGATGAGCAGTTCTTC; CDR3aa: CASSLAGGPFDEQFF
v_gene: TRBV4-1; abundance: -; j_gene: TRBJ1-6; d_gene: -; CDR3nt: TGCGCCAGCAGCCGACAGAGCTCCTATAATTCACCCCTCCACTTT; CDR3aa: CASSRQSSYNSPLHF
v_gene: TRBV29-1; abundance: -; j_gene: TRBJ1-4; d_gene: -; CDR3nt: TGCAGCGTGGATCGAGTTTCAACTAATGAAAAACTGTTTTTT; CDR3aa: CSVDRVSTNEKLFF
v_gene: TRBV15; abundance: once; j_gene: TRBJ1-1; d_gene: -; CDR3nt: TGTGCCACCAGCAGAGTAGGGGGGCCTGAAGCTTTCTTT; CDR3aa: CATSRVGGPEAFF
v_gene: TRBV21-1; abundance: once; j_gene: TRBJ1-5; d_gene: -; CDR3nt: TGTGCCAGCAGCAAAACGGGACAGGGGAACAATCAGCCCCAGCATTTT; CDR3aa: CASSKTGQGNNQPQHF
v_gene: TRBV4-1; abundance: -; j_gene: TRBJ2-2; d_gene: -; CDR3nt: TGCGCCAGCAGCAGGGACTCGAACACCGGGGAGCTGTTTTTT; CDR3aa: CASSRDSNTGELFF
v_gene: TRBV30; abundance: -; j_gene: TRBJ2-2; d_gene: TRBD1; CDR3nt: TGTGCCTGGACTACAGGGGGCCCCGGGGAGCTGTTTTTT; CDR3aa: CAWTTGGPGELFF
v_gene: TRBV2; abundance: few; j_gene: TRBJ1-2; d_gene: -; CDR3nt: TGTGCCAGCAGTGATCAGGGAAGGGCCTATGGCTACACCTTC; CDR3aa: CASSDQGRAYGYTF
v_gene: TRBV25-1; abundance: -; j_gene: TRBJ1-1; d_gene: -; CDR3nt: TGTGCCAGCTCCCTGGGGCGGGACACTGAAGCTTTCTTT; CDR3aa: CASSLGRDTEAFF
v_gene: TRBV9; abundance: few; j_gene: TRBJ1-2; d_gene: -; CDR3nt: TGTGCCAGCAGCCCATTCGGGGAGCGAGGCTACACCTTC; CDR3aa: CASSPFGERGYTF
v_gene: TRBV25-1; abundance: -; j_gene: TRBJ1-2; d_gene: -; CDR3nt: TGTGCCAGCAGCGGAGGCTATGGCTACACCTTC; CDR3aa: CASSGGYGYTF
v_gene: TRBV2; abundance: many; j_gene: TRBJ2-2; d_gene: TRBD2; CDR3nt: TGTGCCAGCAGGGGAGGGGCCGCCAACACCGGGGAGCTGTTTTTT; CDR3aa: CASRGGAANTGELFF
v_gene: TRBV2; abundance: -; j_gene: TRBJ2-7; d_gene: TRBD2; CDR3nt: TGTGCCAGCAAGCTAGCGGCTTCATCCTACGAGCAGTACTTC; CDR3aa: CASKLAASSYEQYF
v_gene: TRBV7-6; abundance: -; j_gene: TRBJ1-1; d_gene: -; CDR3nt: TGTGCCAGCAGCTTAGGGCAGGGCCTTGAAGCTTTCTTT; CDR3aa: CASSLGQGLEAFF
v_gene: TRBV7-2; abundance: -; j_gene: TRBJ2-7; d_gene: -; CDR3nt: TGTGCCAGCAGCTTGCAGGGAGGCGAGCAGTACTTC; CDR3aa: CASSLQGGEQYF
v_gene: TRBV7-9; abundance: once; j_gene: TRBJ2-5; d_gene: TRBD1; CDR3nt: TGTGCCAGCAGTACAGGGGCCTACGCAGAGACCCAGTACTTC; CDR3aa: CASSTGAYAETQYF
v_gene: TRBV4-3; abundance: -; j_gene: TRBJ2-7; d_gene: -; CDR3nt: TGCGCCAGCAGCCAAGATACAGGTCCGGCCGAGCAGTACTTC; CDR3aa: CASSQDTGPAEQYF